This T cell receptor beta chain was observed in a study of T cells in Graves' hyperthyroidism and ophthalmopathy. The CDR3 length is 15 residues. V was pared by 4 bases and J by 4 bases, with 16 bases between. Germline V gives CDR1 LGHNT, CDR2 FRNRAP. Study outcomes and limitations: With a median lead of roughly 6.8 months before onset, the model predicted ophthalmopathy. In the analysis, a 13 V-J model separated ophthalmopathy from stable hyperthyroidism.

With regard to this clonotype: No antigen is known for it.

The source material, RNA transcripts, was used to amplify TCR beta CDR3 regions. An initial round of RT-PCR targeting the TCR CDR3 relied on the HTBI primer set. One entry per CDR3 protein, called by TCRdb with MiXCR from the multiplex PCR reads. The table lists hundreds of thousands of distinct CDR3 sequences, approximately 23% of them singletons, with roughly 60% in the top ten. Input material: blood. This TCR came from a young man with Graves' ophthalmopathy. The chain links TRBV12-5 to TRBJ1-1, with D uncertain. Here the CDR3 DNA reads TGTGCTAGTGGTTGGGGAGGGAGGTCTGGCACTGAAGCTTTCTTT. It translates to CASGWGGRSGTEAFF.